The entry that follows covers one T cell receptor (beta chain) sequence. This clone appeared a few times. Its specific antigen is unknown. No base quality values were provided; no much bigger clone lies one nucleotide off. The sample holds other DNA sequences that translate to the same CDR3. From alopecia areata patients, peripheral blood was collected along with lesional scalp punch biopsies. PBMCs were separated by density centrifugation and stained for CD3, CD4 and CD8, after which CD4+ and CD8+ T cells were sorted on a FACSAria. As part of a multicenter biomarker study, untreated alopecia areata patients were recruited. In roughly five patients from the biomarker study, the blood CD8+ T cells went through an additional sort into NKG2D-low and NKG2D-high fractions. This specimen comes from a study of CD8+ T cells in alopecia areata (dated 2018 in TCRdb). For the study in its entirety: To study T cell clonal expansion in alopecia areata, the researchers applied high-throughput TCRbeta sequencing to both the C3H/HeJ mouse model and human patients. TCRbeta CDR3 regions were amplified by immunoSEQ multiplex PCR with 35 Vbeta forward and 13 Jbeta reverse primers. RNA was extracted with the PAXgene miRNA kit for fixed scalp, the miRNeasy kit for PBMCs, and the RNeasy kit for mouse skin. On the human side, TCRbeta sequencing was run on scalp tissue and on sorted CD4+ and CD8+ peripheral blood T cells from healthy controls and from alopecia areata patients with either patchy or totalis/universalis disease. Clonality in the scalp was compared among normal scalp (n=4), patchy alopecia areata scalp (n=8), and alopecia totalis/universalis scalp (n=8). Study-wide conclusions, independent of this receptor: Scalp TCR repertoire analysis is complicated because resident alphabeta T cells in normal human skin are also sequenced, whereas mouse skin is dominated by gammadelta T cells. Compared with normal scalp, lesional scalp had higher clonality and more expanded CD8+ clones, particularly in alopecia totalis/universalis, a pattern that suggests antigenic drive. Compared with mice, TCR sequences shared between patients were less clear, possibly partly because of HLA diversity across the patient population.

The CDR3 covers 12 residues, taking in both the cysteine and the phenylalanine. Only the CDR3 region is kept as DNA, spanning 36 bases read in frame from base 1. V is pared back by 2 bases and J by 4 bases, with 9 bases lying between the germline termini. For CDR1 and CDR2, the germline V gene lists SQVTM and ANQGSEA. Receptor amplification or capture employed the immunoSEQ multiplex PCR assay. To provide template for TCR sequencing, every sample had RNA extracted and reverse transcribed into cDNA. First-strand cDNA was synthesized using SuperScript III with a 2:1 mix of oligo-dT and random hexamers. A synthetic immune receptor repertoire was used to gauge amplification bias, and whatever bias remained was removed computationally. Per the authors' processing: Raw reads were preprocessed to remove errors, and CDR3 was defined according to IMGT conventions as the region from the conserved cysteine to phenylalanine. Clonality was computed as 1 minus the Shannon entropy, with the entropy normalized by log2 of the number of productive unique TCRs. Whether each scalp clone was CD4 or CD8 was inferred by checking scalp TCRbeta sequences against the CD4 and CD8 repertoires from sorted blood. The clones in this table, taken by TCRdb from immuneACCESS, are in-frame only. Not every clone is retained; where verified, under half of the shortfall comes from an unresolved V gene, and the cause of the rest is unknown. V and J calls plus clone size are reproduced from that table; the DNA served to infer D and trimming. Counted in this sample were under 150,000 clones; around 45% of them appeared once. 10% to 13% of the sample is held by the ten biggest clonotypes.

This chain joins TRBV29-1 to TRBJ2-7; the D gene cannot be named for sure. This TCR derives from a human donor with alopecia areata. Sequenced: NKG2D-low CD8+ T cells sorted from blood. The sample's cell subset or site label, in plain terms: sorted CD8+ NKG2D-low blood T cells. The nucleotide sequence is given as TGCAGCGTTGAAAACGGACCATACGAGCAGTACTTC. Its product reads: CSVENGPYEQYF.